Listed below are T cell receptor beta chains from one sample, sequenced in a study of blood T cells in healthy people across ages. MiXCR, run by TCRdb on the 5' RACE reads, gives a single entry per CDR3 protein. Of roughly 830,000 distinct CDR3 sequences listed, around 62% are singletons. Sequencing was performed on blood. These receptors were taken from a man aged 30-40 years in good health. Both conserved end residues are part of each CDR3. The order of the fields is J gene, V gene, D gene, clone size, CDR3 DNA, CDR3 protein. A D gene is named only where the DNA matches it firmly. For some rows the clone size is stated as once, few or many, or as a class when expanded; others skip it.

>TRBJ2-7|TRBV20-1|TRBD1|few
TGCAGTGCTAGAGACCGGGGACAGGGGACCTACGAGCAGTACTTC
CSARDRGQGTYEQYF
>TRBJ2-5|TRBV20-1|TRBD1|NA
TGCAGTGCTAGTTCGGGACAGGGGTTGGATGAGACCCAGTACTTC
CSASSGQGLDETQYF
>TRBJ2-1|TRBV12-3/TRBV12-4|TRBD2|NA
TGTGCCAGCAGCTACTCCCTCCGGGGGGATGAGCAGTTATTC
CASSYSLRGDEQLF
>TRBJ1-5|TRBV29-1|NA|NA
TGCAGCGTTGTTTGGGGGGGGAGCGGCAATCAGCCCCAGCATTTT
CSVVWGGSGNQPQHF
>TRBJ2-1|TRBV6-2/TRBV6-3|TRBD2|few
TGTGCCAGCAGTTCGGGACTAGCGGGGGCATCCTACAATGAGCAGTTCTTC
CASSSGLAGASYNEQFF
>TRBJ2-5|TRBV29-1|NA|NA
TGCAGCGTTGATCCCCAGGGAGGTGAGACCCAGTACTTC
CSVDPQGGETQYF
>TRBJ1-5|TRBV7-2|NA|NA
TGTGCCAGCAGCGAGATAGGGACTCAGCCCCAGCATTTT
CASSEIGTQPQHF
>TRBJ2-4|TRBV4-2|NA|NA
TGTGCCAGCAGCCAAGCGGGGATGGCCAAAAACATTCAGTACTTC
CASSQAGMAKNIQYF
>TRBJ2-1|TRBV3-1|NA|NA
TGTGCCAGCATGAGGCTACAAAACAATGAGCGGTTCTTC
CASMRLQNNERFF
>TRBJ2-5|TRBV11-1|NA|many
TGTGCCAGCAGCTTAGCGCTGGGGGAAGAGACCCAGTACTTC
CASSLALGEETQYF
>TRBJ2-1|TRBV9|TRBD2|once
TGTGCCAGCAGCGGATCGACTGGCGGGGGGGCCCGTGAGCAGTTCTTC
CASSGSTGGGAREQFF
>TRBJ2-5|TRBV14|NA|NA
TGTGCCAGCAGCCAAGGACCGCCGACAGAGTGGGGATTGTCGACCCAGTACTTC
CASSQGPPTEWGLSTQYF
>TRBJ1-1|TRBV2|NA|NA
TGTGCCAGCACCATGGGGTTCCGAGACACTGAAGCTTTCTTT
CASTMGFRDTEAFF
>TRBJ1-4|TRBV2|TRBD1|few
TGTGCCAGCAGGCCGGGACAGCCTAATGAAAAACTGTTTTTT
CASRPGQPNEKLFF
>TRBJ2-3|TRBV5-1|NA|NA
TGCGCCAGCAGCGCCCGGACAGTCACAGATACGCAGTATTTT
CASSARTVTDTQYF
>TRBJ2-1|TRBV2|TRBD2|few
TGTGCCAGCGGCCTAGCGGGGGGGTACAATGAGCAGTTCTTC
CASGLAGGYNEQFF
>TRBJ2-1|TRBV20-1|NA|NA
TGCAGTGCTAGCGAAGGGGGGCACAATGAGCAGTTCTTC
CSASEGGHNEQFF
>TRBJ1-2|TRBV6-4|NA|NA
TGTGCCAGCAGCCTAAACCCTGGATCGGGAGGTGGCTACACCTTC
CASSLNPGSGGGYTF
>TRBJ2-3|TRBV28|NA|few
TGTGCCAGCAGTTTGAAGGGGACAGATACGCAGTATTTT
CASSLKGTDTQYF
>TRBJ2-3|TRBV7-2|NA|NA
TGTGCCGGGGGCTCGGGACACACAGATACGCAGTATTTT
CAGGSGHTDTQYF
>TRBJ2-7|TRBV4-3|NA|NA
TGCGCCAGCAGCCAAGGGCGACAGGAAACCTACGAGCAGTACTTC
CASSQGRQETYEQYF
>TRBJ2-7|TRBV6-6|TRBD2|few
TGTGCCAGCCACGCGGGGGGCCTAGCCTACGAGCAGTACTTC
CASHAGGLAYEQYF
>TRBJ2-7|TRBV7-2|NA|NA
TGTGCCAGCAGCTTAGTTTTGTCCAGCTCCTACGAGCAGTACTTC
CASSLVLSSSYEQYF
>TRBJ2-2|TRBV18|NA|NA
TGTGCCAGCTCAGGGACCAGTTCGAACACCGGGGAGCTGTTTTTT
CASSGTSSNTGELFF
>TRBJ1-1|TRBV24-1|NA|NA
TGTGCCACCAGTGATGCCGTGGGTCCCACTGAAGCTTTCTTT
CATSDAVGPTEAFF
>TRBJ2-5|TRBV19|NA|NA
TGTGCCAGTAGTATGATCGGAGGCAGGGTTGGGGTCTCGAATGAGCAGTACTTC
CASSMIGGRVGVSNEQYF
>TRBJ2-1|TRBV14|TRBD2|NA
TGTGCCAGCAGCCAAGTTGGGTTAGCGGGGGGGTCCCACAATGAGCAGTTCTTC
CASSQVGLAGGSHNEQFF
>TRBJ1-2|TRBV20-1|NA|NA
TGCAGTGCCCGAAAACGGACGGGACGTGGCTACACCTTC
CSARKRTGRGYTF
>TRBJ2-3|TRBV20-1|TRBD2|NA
TGCAGTGCTACCCTAGCGGGGAGCACAGATACGCAGTATTTT
CSATLAGSTDTQYF
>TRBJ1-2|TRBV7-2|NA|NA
TGTGCCAGCAGCTCACACTTCAATCGGGGGGGCTACACCTTC
CASSSHFNRGGYTF
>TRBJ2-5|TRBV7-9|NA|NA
TGTGCCAGCAGCTTACTTCAGGAGAACCAAGAGACCCAGTACTTC
CASSLLQENQETQYF
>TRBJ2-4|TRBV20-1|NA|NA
TGCAGTGCTAGCCCCAGGGTAGACATTCAGTACTTC
CSASPRVDIQYF
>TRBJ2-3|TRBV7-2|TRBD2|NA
TGTGCCAGCAGCATCCTGCTAGCGGGGGGGTCCACAGAGACGCAGTATTTT
CASSILLAGGSTETQYF
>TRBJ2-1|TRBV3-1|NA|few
TGTGCCAGCAGCCAAGAAAGTCGTGCGGGGACGCAGTTCTTC
CASSQESRAGTQFF
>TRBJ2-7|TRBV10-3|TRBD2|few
TGTGCCATCAGTCTTAGCGGGGGGGCCTCCTACGAGCAGTACTTC
CAISLSGGASYEQYF
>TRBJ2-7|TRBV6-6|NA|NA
TGTGCCAGCAGTTACTCGACTCAAGGTCGCTACGAGCAGTACTTC
CASSYSTQGRYEQYF
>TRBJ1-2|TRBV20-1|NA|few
TGCAGTGCTAGAGATCACCGACGGGGGGAAGGGGGCTACACCTTC
CSARDHRRGEGGYTF